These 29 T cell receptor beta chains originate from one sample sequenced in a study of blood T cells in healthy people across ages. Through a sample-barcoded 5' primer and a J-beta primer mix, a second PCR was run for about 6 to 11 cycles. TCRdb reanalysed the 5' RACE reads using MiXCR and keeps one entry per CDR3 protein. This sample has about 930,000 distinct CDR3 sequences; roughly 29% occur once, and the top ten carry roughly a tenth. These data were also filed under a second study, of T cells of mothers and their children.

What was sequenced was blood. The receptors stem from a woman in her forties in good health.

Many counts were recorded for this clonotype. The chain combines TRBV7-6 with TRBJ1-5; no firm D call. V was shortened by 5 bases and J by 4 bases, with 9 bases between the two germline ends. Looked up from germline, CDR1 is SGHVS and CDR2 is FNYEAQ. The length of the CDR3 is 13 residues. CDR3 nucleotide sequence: TGTGCCAGCAGCCCGAATTCGAATCAGCCCCAGCATTTT. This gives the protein CASSPNSNQPQHF.

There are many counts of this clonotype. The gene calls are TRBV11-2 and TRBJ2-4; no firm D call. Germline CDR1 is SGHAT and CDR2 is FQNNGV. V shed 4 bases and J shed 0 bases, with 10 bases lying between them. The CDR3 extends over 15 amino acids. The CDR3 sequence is CASSSNTTAKNIQYF. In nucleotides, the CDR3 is TGTGCCAGCAGCTCAAATACTACAGCCAAAAACATTCAGTACTTC.

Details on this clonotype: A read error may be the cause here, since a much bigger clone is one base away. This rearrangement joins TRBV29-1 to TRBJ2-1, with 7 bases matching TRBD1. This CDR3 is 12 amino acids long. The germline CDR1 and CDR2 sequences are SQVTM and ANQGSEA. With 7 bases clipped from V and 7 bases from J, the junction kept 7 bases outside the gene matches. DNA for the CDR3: TGCAGCGCCACACAGGGGCCGAATGAGCAGTTCTTC. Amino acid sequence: CSATQGPNEQFF.

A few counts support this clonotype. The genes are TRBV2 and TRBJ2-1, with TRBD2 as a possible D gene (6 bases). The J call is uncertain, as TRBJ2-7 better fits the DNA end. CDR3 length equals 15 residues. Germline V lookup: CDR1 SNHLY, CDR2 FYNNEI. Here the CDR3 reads CASRPRDFAYNEQYF. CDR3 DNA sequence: TGTGCCAGCAGACCTAGGGACTTCGCCTACAATGAGCAGTACTTC.

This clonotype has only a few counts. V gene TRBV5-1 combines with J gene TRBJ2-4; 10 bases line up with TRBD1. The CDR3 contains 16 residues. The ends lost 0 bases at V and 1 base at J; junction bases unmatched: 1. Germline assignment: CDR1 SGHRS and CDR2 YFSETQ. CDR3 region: CASSLGTGGAKNIQYF. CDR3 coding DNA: TGCGCCAGCAGCTTGGGGACAGGGGGGGCCAAAAACATTCAGTACTTC.

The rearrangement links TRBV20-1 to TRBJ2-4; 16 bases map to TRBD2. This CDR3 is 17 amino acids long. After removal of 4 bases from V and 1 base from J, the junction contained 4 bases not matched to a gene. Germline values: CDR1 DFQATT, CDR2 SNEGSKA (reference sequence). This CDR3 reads CSAMGLAGGRAKNIQYF. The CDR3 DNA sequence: TGCAGTGCTATGGGACTAGCGGGGGGGCGTGCCAAAAACATTCAGTACTTC.

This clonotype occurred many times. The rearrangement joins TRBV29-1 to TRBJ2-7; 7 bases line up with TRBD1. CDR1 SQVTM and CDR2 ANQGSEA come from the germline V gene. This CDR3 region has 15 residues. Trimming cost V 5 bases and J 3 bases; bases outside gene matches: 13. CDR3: CSVTTGLGPLYEQYF. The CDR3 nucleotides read TGCAGCGTTACGACAGGGTTGGGGCCACTCTACGAGCAGTACTTC.

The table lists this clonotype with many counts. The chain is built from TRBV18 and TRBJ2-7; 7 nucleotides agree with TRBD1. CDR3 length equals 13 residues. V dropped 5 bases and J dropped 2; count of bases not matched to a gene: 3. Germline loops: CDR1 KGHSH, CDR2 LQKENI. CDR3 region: CASSVGTAYEQYF. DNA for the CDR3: TGTGCCAGCTCAGTAGGGACAGCCTACGAGCAGTACTTC. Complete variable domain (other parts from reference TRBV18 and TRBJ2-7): NAGVMQNPRHLVRRRGQEARLRCSPMKGHSHVYWYRQLPEEGLKFMVYLQKENIIDESGMPKERFSAEFPKEGPSILRIQQVVRGDSAAYFCASSVGTAYEQYFGPGTRLTVT.

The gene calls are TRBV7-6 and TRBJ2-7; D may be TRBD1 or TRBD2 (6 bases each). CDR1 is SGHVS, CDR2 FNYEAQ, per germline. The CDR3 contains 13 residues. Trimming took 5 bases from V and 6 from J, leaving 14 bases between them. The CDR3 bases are TGTGCCAGCAGCGCCCGACAGGAGGGCGAGCAGTACTTC. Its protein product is CASSARQEGEQYF.

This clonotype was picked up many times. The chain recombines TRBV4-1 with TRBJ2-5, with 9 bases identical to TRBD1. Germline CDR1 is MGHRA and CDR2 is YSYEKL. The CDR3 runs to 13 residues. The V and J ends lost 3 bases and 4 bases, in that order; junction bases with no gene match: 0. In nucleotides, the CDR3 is TGCGCCAGCAGCCAGACAGGGGGAGAGACCCAGTACTTC. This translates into CASSQTGGETQYF.

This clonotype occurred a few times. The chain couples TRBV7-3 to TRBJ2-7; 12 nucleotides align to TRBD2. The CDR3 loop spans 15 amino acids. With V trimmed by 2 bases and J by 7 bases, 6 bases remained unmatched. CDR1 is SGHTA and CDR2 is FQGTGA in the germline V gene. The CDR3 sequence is CASSLELAGGNEQYF. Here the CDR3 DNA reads TGTGCCAGCAGCTTAGAACTAGCGGGGGGAAATGAGCAGTACTTC.

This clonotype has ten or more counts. Written as DNA, the CDR3 is TGTGCCACCAGCAGAGATGAAGGGGGGAAGTACTTC. Amino acid sequence: CATSRDEGGKYF. The chain couples TRBV15 to TRBJ2-7, with D possibly called TRBD1 or TRBD2 (6 bases each). CDR1 is LNHNV and CDR2 is YYDKDF in the germline V gene (reference sequence). The V and J ends lost 0 bases and 11 bases respectively, with 11 bases between them. The CDR3 contains 12 residues.

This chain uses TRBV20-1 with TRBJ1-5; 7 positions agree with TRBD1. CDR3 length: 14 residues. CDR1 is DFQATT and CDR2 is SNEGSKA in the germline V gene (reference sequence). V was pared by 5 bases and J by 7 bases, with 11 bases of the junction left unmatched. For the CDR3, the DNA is TGCAGTGCTGTCCCGAGACAGGGTTGGCAGCCCCAGCATTTT. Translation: CSAVPRQGWQPQHF.

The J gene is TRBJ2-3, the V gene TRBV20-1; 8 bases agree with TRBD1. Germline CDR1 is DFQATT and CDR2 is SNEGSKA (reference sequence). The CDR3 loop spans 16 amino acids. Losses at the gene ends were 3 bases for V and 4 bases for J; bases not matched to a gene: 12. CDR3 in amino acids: CSASLSFDRGSDTQYF. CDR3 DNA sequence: TGCAGTGCTAGTCTCTCTTTTGACAGGGGCTCAGATACGCAGTATTTT.

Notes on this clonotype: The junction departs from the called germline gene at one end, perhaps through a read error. The CDR3 loop reads CANSLRPKVDYEQYF. In DNA form, the CDR3 reads TGTGCCAACAGCCTTCGACCTAAGGTGGACTACGAGCAGTACTTC. The chain recombines TRBV7-8 with TRBJ2-7; D unclear. This CDR3 spans 15 amino acids. Germline CDR1 reads SGHVS; CDR2 reads FQNEAQ.

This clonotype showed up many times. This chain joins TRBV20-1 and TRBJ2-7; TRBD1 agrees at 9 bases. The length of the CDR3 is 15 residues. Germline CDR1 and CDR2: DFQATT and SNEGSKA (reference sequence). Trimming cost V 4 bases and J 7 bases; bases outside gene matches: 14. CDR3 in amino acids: CSAKGQGGVLGEQYF. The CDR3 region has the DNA TGCAGTGCTAAGGGACAGGGTGGTGTTTTGGGGGAGCAGTACTTC.

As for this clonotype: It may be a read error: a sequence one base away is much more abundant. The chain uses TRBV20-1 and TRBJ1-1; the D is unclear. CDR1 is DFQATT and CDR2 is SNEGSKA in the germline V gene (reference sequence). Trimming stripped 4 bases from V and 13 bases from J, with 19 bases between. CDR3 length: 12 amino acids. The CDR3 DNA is TGCAGTGCTATCTCCAGGCCCCCTCTATTTTTCTTT. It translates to CSAISRPPLFFF.

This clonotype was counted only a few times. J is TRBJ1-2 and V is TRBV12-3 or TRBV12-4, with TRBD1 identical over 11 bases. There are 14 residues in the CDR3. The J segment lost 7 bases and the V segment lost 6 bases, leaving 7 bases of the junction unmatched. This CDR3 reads CASSQGQGGFGYTF. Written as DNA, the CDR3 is TGTGCCAGCAGCCAGGGACAGGGGGGGTTTGGCTACACCTTC.

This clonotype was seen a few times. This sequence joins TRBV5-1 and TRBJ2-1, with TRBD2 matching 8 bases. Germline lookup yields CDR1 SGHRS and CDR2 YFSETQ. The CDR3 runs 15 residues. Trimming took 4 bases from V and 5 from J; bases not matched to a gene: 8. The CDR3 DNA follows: TGCGCCAGCAGCACCGCCGGGACTAGAGACAATGAGCAGTTCTTC. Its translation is CASSTAGTRDNEQFF.

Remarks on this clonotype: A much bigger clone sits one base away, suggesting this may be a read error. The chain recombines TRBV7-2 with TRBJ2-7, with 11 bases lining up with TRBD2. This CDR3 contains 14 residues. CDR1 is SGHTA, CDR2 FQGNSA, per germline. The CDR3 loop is CANSVLAGAYEQYF. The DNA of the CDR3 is TGTGCCAACAGCGTACTAGCGGGGGCCTACGAGCAGTACTTC.

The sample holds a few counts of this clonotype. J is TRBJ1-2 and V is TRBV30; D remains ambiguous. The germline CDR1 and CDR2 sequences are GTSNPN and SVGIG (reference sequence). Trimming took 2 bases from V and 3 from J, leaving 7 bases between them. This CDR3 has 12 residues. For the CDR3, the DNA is TGTGCCTGGAGTACACAACACTATGGCTACACCTTC. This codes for CAWSTQHYGYTF.

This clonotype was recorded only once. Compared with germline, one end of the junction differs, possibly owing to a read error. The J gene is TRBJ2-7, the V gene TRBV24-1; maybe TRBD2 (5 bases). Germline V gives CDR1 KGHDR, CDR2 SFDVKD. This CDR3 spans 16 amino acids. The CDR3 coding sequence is TGTGCCGCCAGTGATTTAGCTCAACTAGGGTCCTACGAGCAGTACTTC. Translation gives CAASDLAQLGSYEQYF.

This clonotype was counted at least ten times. As DNA, the CDR3 is TGCGCCAGCAGTCCAACTTTGGACAGGGTTCCCCATGAGCAGTTCTTC. This codes for CASSPTLDRVPHEQFF. The rearrangement links TRBV5-1 to TRBJ2-1; 8 nucleotides line up with TRBD1. Germline lookup yields CDR1 SGHRS and CDR2 YFSETQ. With V trimmed by 5 bases and J by 8 bases, 15 bases remained unmatched. CDR3 length equals 16 residues.

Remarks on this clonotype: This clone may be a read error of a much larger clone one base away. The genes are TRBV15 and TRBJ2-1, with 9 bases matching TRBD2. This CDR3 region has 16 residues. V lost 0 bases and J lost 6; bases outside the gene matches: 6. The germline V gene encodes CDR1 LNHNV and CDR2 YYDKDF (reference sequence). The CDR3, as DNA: TGTGCCACCAGCAGAGATCTGGGCGGGGGGGCCAATGAGCAGTTCTTC. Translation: CATSRDLGGGANEQFF.

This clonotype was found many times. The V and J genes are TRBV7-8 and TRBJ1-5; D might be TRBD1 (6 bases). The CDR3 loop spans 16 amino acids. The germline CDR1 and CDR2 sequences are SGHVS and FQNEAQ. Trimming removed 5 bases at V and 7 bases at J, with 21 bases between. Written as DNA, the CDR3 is TGTGCCAGCAGCGCCCCGGGACAAGGCCTCGGGCAGCCCCAGCATTTT. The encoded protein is CASSAPGQGLGQPQHF.

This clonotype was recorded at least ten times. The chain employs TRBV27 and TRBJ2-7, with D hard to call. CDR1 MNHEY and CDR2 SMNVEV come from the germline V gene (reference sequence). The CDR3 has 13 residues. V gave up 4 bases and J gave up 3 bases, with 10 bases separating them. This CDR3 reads CASSSLSGYEQYF. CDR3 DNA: TGTGCCAGCAGTTCCCTTTCGGGCTACGAGCAGTACTTC.

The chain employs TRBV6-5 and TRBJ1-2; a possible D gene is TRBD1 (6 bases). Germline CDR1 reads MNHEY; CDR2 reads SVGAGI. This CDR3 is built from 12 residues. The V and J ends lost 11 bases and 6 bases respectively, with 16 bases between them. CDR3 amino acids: CAVTTGANGYTF. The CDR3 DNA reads TGTGCCGTCACTACGGGGGCGAATGGCTACACCTTC.

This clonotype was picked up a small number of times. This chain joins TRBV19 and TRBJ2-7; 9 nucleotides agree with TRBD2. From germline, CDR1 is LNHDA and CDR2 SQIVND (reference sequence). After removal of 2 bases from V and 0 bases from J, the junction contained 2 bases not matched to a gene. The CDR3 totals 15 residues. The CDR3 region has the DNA TGTGCCAGTAGTATATTTAGCGGGAGCTCCTACGAGCAGTACTTC. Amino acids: CASSIFSGSSYEQYF.

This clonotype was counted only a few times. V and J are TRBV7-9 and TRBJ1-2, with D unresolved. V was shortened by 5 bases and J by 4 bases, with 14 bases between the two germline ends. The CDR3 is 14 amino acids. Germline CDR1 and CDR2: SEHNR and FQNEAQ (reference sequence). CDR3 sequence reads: CASSLASDGYGYTF. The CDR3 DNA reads TGTGCCAGCAGCCTCGCGTCGGATGGCTATGGCTACACCTTC.